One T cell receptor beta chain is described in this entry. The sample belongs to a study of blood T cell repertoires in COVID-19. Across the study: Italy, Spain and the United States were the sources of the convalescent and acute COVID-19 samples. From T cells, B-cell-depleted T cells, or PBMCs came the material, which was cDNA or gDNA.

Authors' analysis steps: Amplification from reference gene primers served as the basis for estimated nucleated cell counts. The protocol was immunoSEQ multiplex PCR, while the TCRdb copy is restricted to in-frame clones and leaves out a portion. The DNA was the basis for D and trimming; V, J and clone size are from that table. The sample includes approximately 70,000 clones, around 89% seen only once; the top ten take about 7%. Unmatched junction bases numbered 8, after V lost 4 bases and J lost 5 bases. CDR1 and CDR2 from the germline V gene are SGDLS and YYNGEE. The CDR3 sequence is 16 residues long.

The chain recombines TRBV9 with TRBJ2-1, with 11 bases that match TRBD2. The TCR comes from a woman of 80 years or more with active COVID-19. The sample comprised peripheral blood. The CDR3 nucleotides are TGTGCCAGCAGCCCCTTAGCGGGAGGGCCCCACAATGAGCAGTTCTTC. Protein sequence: CASSPLAGGPHNEQFF. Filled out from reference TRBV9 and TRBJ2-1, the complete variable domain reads DSGVTQTPKHLITATGQRVTLRCSPRSGDLSVYWYQQSLDQGLQFLIQYYNGEERAKGNILERFSAQQFPDLHSELNLSSLELGDSALYFCASSPLAGGPHNEQFFGPGTRLTVL.